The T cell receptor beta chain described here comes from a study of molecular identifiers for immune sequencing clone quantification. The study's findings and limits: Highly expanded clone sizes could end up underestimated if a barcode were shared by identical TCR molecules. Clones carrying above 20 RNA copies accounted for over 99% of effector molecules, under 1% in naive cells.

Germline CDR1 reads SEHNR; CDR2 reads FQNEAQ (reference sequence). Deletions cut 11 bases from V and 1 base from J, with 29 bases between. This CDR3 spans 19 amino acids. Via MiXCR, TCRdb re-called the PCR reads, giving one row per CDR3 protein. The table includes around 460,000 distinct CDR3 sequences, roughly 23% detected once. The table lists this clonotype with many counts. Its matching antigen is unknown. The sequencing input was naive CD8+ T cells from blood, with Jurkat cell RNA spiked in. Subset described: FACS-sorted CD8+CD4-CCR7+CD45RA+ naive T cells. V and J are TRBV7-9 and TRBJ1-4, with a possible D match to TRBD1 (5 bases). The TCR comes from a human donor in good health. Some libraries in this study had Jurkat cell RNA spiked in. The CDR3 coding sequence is TGTGCCGTGCCAGCAGCTCCCGACAATCGGGGGTTAACTAATGAAAAACTGTTTTTT. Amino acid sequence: CAVPAAPDNRGLTNEKLFF.